One and the same sample provided the 21 T cell receptor beta chains below, sequenced in a study of T cell responses to AZD1222 COVID-19 vaccine. Sequencing was performed with immunoSEQ multiplex PCR; in TCRdb, only in-frame clones are kept and a portion is missing. The sample carries about 120,000 clones, approximately 90% recorded once. The sequences come from peripheral blood, collected 28 days after the second AZD1222 dose. All receptors derive from an adult who received the AZD1222 COVID-19 vaccine.

The chain uses TRBV5-1 and TRBJ2-1; 11 bases are a match to TRBD1. The CDR3 spans 17 residues. Germline lookup yields CDR1 SGHRS and CDR2 YFSETQ. V dropped 4 bases and J dropped 5; count of bases not matched to a gene: 11. The CDR3 sequence is CASSPRRDRGVNNEQFF. CDR3 DNA: TGCGCCAGCAGCCCACGCCGGGACAGGGGGGTTAACAATGAGCAGTTCTTC.

This clone came up once. The V call is TRBV30, the J call TRBJ1-5; possible D gene TRBD1, 5 bases. This CDR3 comprises 15 residues. Trimming cost V 3 bases and J 1 base, with 13 bases left between them. The germline gives CDR1 GTSNPN, CDR2 SVGIG (reference sequence). This CDR3 reads CAWRTPGGSNQPQHF. The CDR3, as DNA: TGTGCCTGGAGGACGCCCGGGGGGAGCAATCAGCCCCAGCATTTT.

The CDR3 DNA sequence: TGTGCCAGCAGTTACTCAGGTCAGGGCAATGAGCAGTTCTTC. It translates to CASSYSGQGNEQFF. The rearrangement links TRBV6-5 to TRBJ2-1, with a weak D call TRBD1 (5 bases). CDR1 is MNHEY and CDR2 is SVGAGI in the germline V gene. The CDR3 has 14 residues. The germline V and J ends were trimmed by 0 bases and 6 bases, with 9 bases remaining between them.

The V gene is TRBV27, the J gene TRBJ2-5, with 12 bases aligning to TRBD2. The germline V gene has CDR1 MNHEY and CDR2 SMNVEV (reference sequence). The CDR3 extends over 15 amino acids. Losses at the gene ends were 5 bases for V and 6 bases for J; bases not matched to a gene: 7. CDR3 sequence: CASSVLTSGSKTQYF. The CDR3 DNA is TGTGCCAGCAGTGTCCTGACTAGCGGGAGTAAGACCCAGTACTTC.

The gene calls are TRBV4-1 and TRBJ1-3; 7 nucleotides align to TRBD1. The CDR3 totals 16 residues. V lost 0 bases and J lost 4; bases outside the gene matches: 6. Germline V gene lookup returns CDR1 MGHRA and CDR2 YSYEKL. CDR3 bases: TGCGCCAGCAGCCAAGATCCAAACAGGGGAGGAAACACCATATATTTT. Its translation: CASSQDPNRGGNTIYF.

The chain has TRBV3-1 (or the pseudogene TRBV3-2) and TRBJ1-2; no clear D gene. Germline CDR1 and CDR2: LGHDT and YNNKEL (reference sequence). V was trimmed by 0 bases and J by 8 bases, leaving 19 bases between them. This CDR3 region has 16 residues. The CDR3 DNA reads as TGTGCCAGCAGCCAAGAGTCGGCAGCTCACCGAGGGGGCTACACCTTC. Translation: CASSQESAAHRGGYTF.

The count of this clone is one. The chain has TRBV28 and TRBJ1-4, with D uncertain. CDR3 length: 14 amino acids. V shed 5 bases and J shed 3 bases, with 10 bases lying between them. Germline CDR1 reads MDHEN; CDR2 reads SYDVKM. The CDR3 protein is CASSLGRANEKLFF. The CDR3 bases are TGTGCCAGCAGTCTCGGGAGGGCTAATGAAAAACTGTTTTTT. The whole variable domain, remainder taken from reference TRBV28 and TRBJ1-4, is DVKVTQSSRYLVKRTGEKVFLECVQDMDHENMFWYRQDPGLGLRLIYFSYDVKMKEKGDIPEGYSVSREKKERFSLILESASTNQTSMYLCASSLGRANEKLFFGSGTQLSVL.

This clone was detected only a few times. The V and J genes are TRBV11-2 and TRBJ2-7, with 8 bases fitting TRBD1. The trim removed 1 base at V and 5 bases at J, leaving 7 bases unmatched. Germline assignment: CDR1 SGHAT and CDR2 FQNNGV. The CDR3 is 15 amino acids. CDR3 protein: CASSLVPTGVNEQYF. CDR3 DNA: TGTGCCAGCAGCTTAGTCCCGACAGGGGTCAACGAGCAGTACTTC.

This rearrangement joins TRBV28 to TRBJ1-1, with 7 bases lining up with TRBD1. Per the germline V gene, CDR1 is MDHEN and CDR2 is SYDVKM. CDR3 length equals 13 residues. Trimming took 4 bases from V and 7 from J; bases not matched to a gene: 6. CDR3: CASSYGTVREAFF. CDR3 nucleotides: TGTGCCAGCAGTTATGGGACAGTCCGTGAAGCTTTCTTT.

The chain carries TRBV28 and TRBJ1-1, with D uncertain. Germline assignment: CDR1 MDHEN and CDR2 SYDVKM. Trimming pared 11 bases from V and 8 bases from J, leaving 18 bases between. The CDR3 length is 12 residues. CDR3 protein: CAVPNGVFEAFF. In DNA form, the CDR3 reads TGTGCCGTCCCTAACGGGGTTTTCGAAGCTTTCTTT.

V and J are TRBV5-8 and TRBJ2-2; weak D call: TRBD1 (5 bases). The length of the CDR3 is 14 residues. The V end was cut by 8 bases, the J end by 7 bases, with 18 bases between. Germline lookup yields CDR1 SGHTS and CDR2 YDEGEE. This CDR3 reads CASNRQRSYGELFF. The CDR3 nucleotides read TGTGCCAGTAACCGACAGCGAAGTTACGGGGAGCTGTTTTTT.

The V call is TRBV6-2 or TRBV6-3, the J call TRBJ1-1; possibly TRBD1 for D (6 bases). The CDR3 runs 16 residues. CDR1 and CDR2 (germline): MNHEY, SVGEGT. The V end was cut by 0 bases, the J end by 0 bases, with 11 bases between. The CDR3 region is CASSYSGQGMNTEAFF. Here the CDR3 DNA reads TGTGCCAGCAGTTACTCGGGGCAGGGGATGAACACTGAAGCTTTCTTT.

The J gene is TRBJ1-3, the V gene TRBV5-1; D ambiguous. In germline, CDR1 is SGHRS, CDR2 YFSETQ. The CDR3 is made up of 15 amino acids. The V gene lost 0 bases and the J gene lost 0 bases, with 7 bases spanning the gap. Here the CDR3 DNA reads TGCGCCAGCAGCTTGGAGCCAGGCTCTGGAAACACCATATATTTT. It yields the protein CASSLEPGSGNTIYF.

This clone was counted ten times or more. The rearrangement uses TRBV3-1 (or the pseudogene TRBV3-2) and TRBJ1-2, with 9 bases matching TRBD1. Germline CDR1 is LGHDT and CDR2 is YNNKEL (reference sequence). J was trimmed by 7 bases and V by 5 bases; bases with no gene match: 11. The length of the CDR3 is 15 residues. The CDR3 is CASSYLGQGMFGYTF. The CDR3 DNA reads TGTGCCAGCAGCTACCTAGGACAGGGGATGTTTGGCTACACCTTC.

The J gene is TRBJ1-2, the V gene TRBV2; D gene unclear. The CDR3 has 12 residues. Trimming stripped 4 bases from V and 3 bases from J, with 6 bases between. Germline-derived CDR1 and CDR2 are SNHLY and FYNNEI. The CDR3, as DNA: TGTGCCAGCAGTGTCCAGTACTATGGCTACACCTTC. Amino acid sequence: CASSVQYYGYTF.

The chain recombines TRBV19 with TRBJ2-5; D is tentatively TRBD1 or TRBD2 (5 bases each). Germline assignment: CDR1 LNHDA and CDR2 SQIVND (reference sequence). The CDR3 runs to 15 residues. Trimming shortened V by 3 bases and J by 1 base, and 12 bases separated the two germline ends. CDR3 in DNA: TGTGCCAGTAGTATGGGACGTATCCTCCAAGAGACCCAGTACTTC. Translation: CASSMGRILQETQYF.

The CDR3 sequence is CASSLKQGPLETNEKLFF. The CDR3 coding sequence is TGCGCCAGCAGCTTGAAACAGGGCCCCCTCGAAACTAATGAAAAACTGTTTTTT. J is TRBJ1-4 and V is TRBV5-1; tentative D call: TRBD1 (6 bases). The CDR3 runs 18 residues. V was cut by 1 base and J by 1 base, with 17 bases left in between. Germline-derived CDR1 and CDR2 are SGHRS and YFSETQ.

This clone was detected once. The chain is built from TRBV18 and TRBJ1-3, with D unresolved. The germline V gene encodes CDR1 KGHSH and CDR2 LQKENI. The CDR3 covers 16 residues. Deletions cut 5 bases from V and 0 bases from J, with 14 bases between. Here the CDR3 reads CASSTLLGSSGNTIYF. The CDR3 nucleotides read TGTGCCAGCTCAACCCTTCTGGGAAGCTCTGGAAACACCATATATTTT. The entire variable domain, with the rest obtained from reference TRBV18 and TRBJ1-3, is as follows: NAGVMQNPRHLVRRRGQEARLRCSPMKGHSHVYWYRQLPEEGLKFMVYLQKENIIDESGMPKERFSAEFPKEGPSILRIQQVVRGDSAAYFCASSTLLGSSGNTIYFGEGSWLTVV.

This chain connects TRBV7-2 to TRBJ2-5; 12 bases match TRBD2. Trimming took 5 bases from V and 5 from J; bases not matched to a gene: 3. The CDR3 consists of 14 residues. Germline lookup yields CDR1 SGHTA and CDR2 FQGNSA. In DNA, the CDR3 is TGTGCCAGCAGCCCCACTAGCGGGGGGGAGACCCAGTACTTC. As protein: CASSPTSGGETQYF.

V usage is TRBV27 and J usage is TRBJ1-1; TRBD1 might be the D (5 bases). Germline CDR1 and CDR2: MNHEY and SMNVEV (reference sequence). The germline V and J ends were trimmed by 6 bases and 9 bases, with 14 bases remaining between them. CDR3 length: 12 amino acids. CDR3 residues: CASRRFGTQAFF. The CDR3 bases are TGTGCCAGCAGAAGATTCGGGACGCAAGCTTTCTTT.

The V and J genes are TRBV29-1 and TRBJ2-4, with TRBD1 matching over 7 bases. The CDR3 covers 16 residues. Germline assignment: CDR1 SQVTM and CDR2 ANQGSEA. Trimming took 0 bases from V and 0 from J; bases not matched to a gene: 5. CDR3 in amino acids: CSVEERTGLAKNIQYF. The DNA for the CDR3 is TGCAGCGTTGAAGAGCGGACAGGCCTAGCCAAAAACATTCAGTACTTC.